The entry below gives a single T cell receptor beta chain sequence along with its context. Antigen specificity is unknown. TCRdb redid the calling of the 5' RACE reads with MiXCR, one entry per CDR3 protein. Among some 300,000 distinct CDR3 sequences listed, about 8.3% were seen once. This entry belongs to a study of T cells after yellow fever vaccination. Broader study findings: The booster response re-showed most primary clones: roughly 97% CD4, roughly 91% CD8.

Looked up from germline, CDR1 is SGHRS and CDR2 is YFSETQ. The V and J ends lost 3 bases and 0 bases respectively, with 10 bases between them. This CDR3 spans 15 amino acids. Sequenced here: PBMCs, sampled about 41 days after the first yellow fever vaccination. The chain is built from TRBV5-1 and TRBJ1-5; D is perhaps TRBD1 (5 bases). This sequence originates from a young man who received the YFV17D yellow fever vaccine. The chain's CDR3 is CASSWYGGSNQPQHF. DNA of the CDR3: TGCGCCAGCAGCTGGTATGGGGGTAGCAATCAGCCCCAGCATTTT.